Included here is one TCR beta chain sequence, with context. This entry belongs to a study of T cell responses to AZD1222 COVID-19 vaccine. Profiling relied on immunoSEQ multiplex PCR, and the TCRdb table lists in-frame clones only, not all of them. The table lists about 220,000 clones, about 93% of them singletons. The CDR3 is 13 amino acids. V lost 4 bases, J lost 8 bases, and 5 bases stayed unmatched. The V gene's germline CDR1 is LNHDA and CDR2 SQIVND (reference sequence). The material sequenced was peripheral blood, taken on day 0 of MenACWY control vaccination. This TCR came from an adult in good health. The genes are TRBV19 and TRBJ1-1, with 9 bases fitting TRBD1. CDR3 loop: CASSNTGQGEAFF. Written as DNA, the CDR3 is TGTGCCAGTAGTAACACGGGACAGGGCGAAGCTTTCTTT. Looking up the rest from reference TRBV19 and TRBJ1-1 gives the full variable domain: DGGITQSPKYLFRKEGQNVTLSCEQNLNHDAMYWYRQDPGQGLRLIYYSQIVNDFQKGDIAEGYSVSREKKESFPLTVTSAQKNPTAFYLCASSNTGQGEAFFGQGTRLTVV.